The rows below give T cell receptor beta chains drawn from one sample of a study of blood T cells in healthy people across ages. Each CDR3 protein gets one entry after TCRdb re-called the 5' RACE reads with MiXCR. The table has 1.8 million or so distinct CDR3 sequences, about 39% seen once; the top ten hold under 30%. Sequencing was performed on blood. Receptors were obtained from a human donor in good health. The CDR3 runs from the conserved cysteine through the conserved F or W. A D gene is named only where the DNA matches it firmly. The listing skips clone size in some rows; elsewhere it reads once, few, many or a size class.

V gene,clone size,J gene,CDR3 length,D gene,CDR3 protein,CDR3 DNA
TRBV7-9,-,TRBJ2-1,12,-,CASSFYVSEQFF,TGTGCCAGCAGCTTTTATGTCAGTGAGCAGTTCTTC
TRBV4-3,many,TRBJ2-6,16,TRBD1,CASSTGTGAGANVLTF,TGCGCCAGCAGCACCGGGACAGGGGCTGGGGCCAACGTCCTGACTTTC
TRBV5-1,-,TRBJ2-1,15,-,CANSSGGTAYNEQFF,TGCGCCAACAGCTCGGGCGGTACAGCCTACAATGAGCAGTTCTTC
TRBV7-6,few,TRBJ2-7,14,-,CASSPDPAGSEQYF,TGTGCCAGCAGCCCCGACCCCGCAGGGAGCGAGCAGTACTTC
TRBV20-1,few,TRBJ2-5,13,TRBD1,CSAERGGQETQYF,TGCAGTGCCGAGAGAGGGGGCCAGGAGACCCAGTACTTC
TRBV20-1,few,TRBJ2-7,15,TRBD1,CSASSPDRGMNEQYF,TGCAGTGCTAGTTCCCCGGACAGGGGTATGAACGAGCAGTACTTC
TRBV29-1,-,TRBJ2-3,17,-,CSVEDPETGGFTDTQYF,TGCAGCGTTGAAGATCCTGAGACAGGAGGTTTCACAGATACGCAGTATTTT
TRBV7-2,few,TRBJ1-2,13,-,CASSLRGYTGYTF,TGTGCCAGCAGCCTAAGGGGTTATACTGGCTACACCTTC
TRBV3-1,-,TRBJ2-7,15,TRBD2,CASSQGASGVYEQYF,TGTGCCAGCAGCCAAGGGGCTAGCGGGGTCTACGAGCAGTACTTC
TRBV29-1,-,TRBJ2-7,16,-,CSVEGVPWDGSCEQYF,TGCAGCGTTGAAGGAGTGCCATGGGACGGATCCTGCGAGCAGTACTTC
TRBV4-1,-,TRBJ2-2,15,-,CASSQRPGDTGELFF,TGCGCCAGCAGCCAACGGCCCGGGGACACCGGGGAGCTGTTTTTT
TRBV7-9,-,TRBJ2-5,14,-,CASSSGHNQETQYF,TGTGCCAGCAGCTCAGGACACAACCAAGAGACCCAGTACTTC
TRBV20-1,few,TRBJ2-5,14,-,CSAKGGANQETQYF,TGCAGTGCCAAGGGGGGGGCGAACCAAGAGACCCAGTACTTC
TRBV7-3,-,TRBJ1-1,17,TRBD1,CASSLGGAGGGLAEAFF,TGTGCCAGCAGCTTAGGTGGGGCAGGGGGCGGGCTGGCTGAAGCTTTCTTT
TRBV7-3,-,TRBJ2-1,13,-,CASSLYENNEQFF,TGTGCCAGCAGCTTATATGAGAACAATGAGCAGTTCTTC
TRBV6-1,many,TRBJ2-7,15,-,CASKADSLSSYEQYF,TGTGCCAGCAAAGCGGACAGTCTGAGCTCCTACGAGCAGTACTTC
TRBV7-3,few,TRBJ2-1,14,TRBD2,CASSSSGLAIEQFF,TGTGCCAGCAGCTCGTCGGGACTAGCGATTGAGCAGTTCTTC
TRBV20-1,-,TRBJ2-7,14,TRBD1,CSAWTGQSSYEQYF,TGCAGTGCTTGGACAGGCCAAAGCTCCTACGAGCAGTACTTC
TRBV7-2,-,TRBJ2-7,18,-,CVSSLVGALVSKNYEQYF,TGTGTCAGCAGCTTAGTAGGGGCCCTCGTATCGAAAAACTACGAGCAGTACTTC
TRBV29-1,-,TRBJ2-1,12,TRBD1,CSVDQTGQEQFF,TGCAGCGTTGACCAGACAGGGCAGGAGCAGTTCTTC
TRBV7-2,many,TRBJ2-3,16,-,CASTHNWAQSTDTQYF,TGTGCCAGCACCCATAATTGGGCGCAAAGCACAGATACGCAGTATTTT
TRBV3-1,few,TRBJ2-7,13,TRBD1,CASSPTGTSEQYF,TGTGCCAGCAGCCCGACAGGGACCTCCGAGCAGTACTTC
TRBV6-5,-,TRBJ1-1,15,TRBD1,CASSATDRANTEAFF,TGTGCCAGCAGTGCTACAGACAGGGCGAACACTGAAGCTTTCTTT
TRBV7-2,-,TRBJ2-1,15,TRBD2,CASSPWGGPYNEQFF,TGTGCCAGCAGCCCGTGGGGGGGACCATACAATGAGCAGTTCTTC
TRBV27,-,TRBJ2-5,13,-,CASSPSLPPGQYF,TGTGCCAGCAGTCCGAGCCTACCTCCGGGACAGTACTTC
TRBV5-1,many,TRBJ1-1,13,-,CASSSDPNTEAFF,TGCGCCAGCAGCTCTGACCCGAACACTGAAGCTTTCTTT
TRBV5-1,-,TRBJ1-2,14,TRBD1,CASSSGQAFWGYTF,TGCGCCAGCAGCTCGGGACAGGCGTTCTGGGGCTACACCTTC
TRBV7-3,few,TRBJ2-1,15,TRBD1,CASSLSGTVYNEQFF,TGTGCCAGCAGCTTAAGTGGGACAGTGTACAATGAGCAGTTCTTC
TRBV3-1,once,TRBJ2-2,15,-,CASRRRVGGTGELFF,TGTGCCAGCAGAAGAAGGGTCGGCGGCACCGGGGAGCTGTTTTTT
TRBV20-1,-,TRBJ2-6,20,TRBD1,CSARGLSRTGDFSGANVLTF,TGCAGTGCTAGAGGATTGAGTAGGACAGGGGATTTCTCTGGGGCCAACGTCCTGACTTTC
TRBV4-1,once,TRBJ2-1,16,TRBD2,CASSQRGLLTYNEQFF,TGCGCCAGCAGCCAAAGGGGACTATTAACCTACAATGAGCAGTTCTTC
TRBV12-3/TRBV12-4,few,TRBJ2-7,13,-,CASSLGGAYGQYF,TGTGCCAGCAGTTTAGGCGGAGCCTACGGGCAGTACTTC
TRBV30,-,TRBJ1-1,13,TRBD1,CAWSQGGSTEAFF,TGTGCCTGGAGCCAGGGGGGGAGCACTGAAGCTTTCTTT
TRBV12-3/TRBV12-4,few,TRBJ1-1,15,-,CASSPSGRGGTEAFF,TGTGCCAGCAGTCCCTCGGGGCGGGGCGGCACTGAAGCTTTCTTT
TRBV6-1,-,TRBJ2-7,15,-,CASSKARDGTYEQYF,TGTGCCAGCAGTAAAGCCCGGGACGGCACCTACGAGCAGTACTTC
TRBV19,few,TRBJ1-2,14,-,CASTHGAINYGYTF,TGTGCCAGTACCCACGGGGCGATTAACTATGGCTACACCTTC
TRBV9,-,TRBJ2-1,15,-,CASSVAPMVDNEQFF,TGTGCCAGCAGCGTAGCTCCGATGGTCGACAATGAGCAGTTCTTC
TRBV20-1,few,TRBJ2-7,14,-,CSARDFSRTYEQYF,TGCAGTGCTAGAGATTTTAGCCGTACCTACGAGCAGTACTTC
TRBV25-1,-,TRBJ1-1,13,-,CASSDWGWPEAFF,TGTGCCAGCAGTGATTGGGGGTGGCCTGAAGCTTTCTTT
TRBV9,-,TRBJ1-2,15,TRBD1,CASSATGTVNYGYTF,TGTGCCAGCAGCGCAACCGGGACAGTTAACTATGGCTACACCTTC
TRBV5-1,few,TRBJ2-4,13,-,CASSLGGGEIQYF,TGCGCCAGCAGCTTGGGTGGCGGAGAAATTCAGTACTTC
TRBV11-2,few,TRBJ2-7,15,-,CASSRHPDASYEQYF,TGTGCCAGCAGCCGGCACCCGGACGCCTCCTACGAGCAGTACTTC
TRBV27,-,TRBJ2-1,18,-,CASSLSRGKGYVDNEQFF,TGTGCCAGCAGTTTATCGAGGGGAAAGGGTTATGTTGACAATGAGCAGTTCTTC
TRBV7-2,-,TRBJ2-1,13,-,CASSLVWDLEQFF,TGTGCCAGCAGCTTAGTTTGGGACTTGGAGCAGTTCTTC
TRBV28,-,TRBJ2-3,12,TRBD2,CASSLYGGAQYF,TGTGCCAGCAGTTTATATGGGGGGGCGCAGTATTTT
TRBV20-1,-,TRBJ2-1,15,TRBD2,CSARGSGGNHNEQFF,TGCAGTGCTAGGGGGAGCGGGGGAAATCACAATGAGCAGTTCTTC
TRBV29-1,few,TRBJ1-2,11,-,CSVNLGDGYTF,TGCAGCGTTAATCTGGGGGACGGCTACACCTTC
TRBV5-1,-,TRBJ2-1,16,-,CASSPTWSNLGLEQFF,TGCGCCAGCAGCCCCACGTGGTCAAACCTAGGCCTTGAGCAGTTCTTC
TRBV12-3/TRBV12-4,-,TRBJ1-4,16,-,CASSSRRGGANEKLFF,TGTGCCAGCAGTTCTAGGCGGGGAGGGGCTAATGAAAAACTGTTTTTT
TRBV20-1,-,TRBJ2-7,14,-,CSAHGRGASSEQYF,TGCAGTGCCCACGGCAGGGGCGCATCTTCCGAGCAGTACTTC